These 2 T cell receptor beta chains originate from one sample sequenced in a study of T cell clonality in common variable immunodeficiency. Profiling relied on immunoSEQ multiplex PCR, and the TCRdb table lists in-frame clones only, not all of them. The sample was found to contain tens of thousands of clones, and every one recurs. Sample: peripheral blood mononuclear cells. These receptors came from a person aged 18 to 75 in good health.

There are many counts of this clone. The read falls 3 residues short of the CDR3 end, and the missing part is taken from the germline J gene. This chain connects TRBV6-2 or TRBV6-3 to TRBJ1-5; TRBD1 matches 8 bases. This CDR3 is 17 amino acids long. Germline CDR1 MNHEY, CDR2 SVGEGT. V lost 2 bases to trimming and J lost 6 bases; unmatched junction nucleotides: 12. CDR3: CASSYRPGQGTSQPQHF. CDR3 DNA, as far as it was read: TGTGCCAGCAGTTACCGCCCTGGACAGGGAACAAGTCAGCCC.

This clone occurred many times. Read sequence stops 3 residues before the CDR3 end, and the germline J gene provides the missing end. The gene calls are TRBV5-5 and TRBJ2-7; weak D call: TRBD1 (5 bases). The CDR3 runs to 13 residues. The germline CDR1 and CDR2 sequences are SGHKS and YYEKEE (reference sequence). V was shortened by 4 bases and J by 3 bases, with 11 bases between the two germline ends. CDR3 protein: CASSLGQFYEQYF. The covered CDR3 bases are TGTGCCAGCAGCCTGGGGCAGTTCTACGAG.